The 30 T cell receptor beta chains below all came from one sample that was sequenced in a study of cytotoxic CD8 clonotypes in ibrutinib-treated CLL. The protocol was immunoSEQ multiplex PCR, while the TCRdb copy is restricted to in-frame clones and leaves out a portion. The sample has approximately 350,000 clones, roughly 71% seen once; the top ten hold roughly 6.8%. The specimen comprised PBMCs, sampled after 36 months of ibrutinib treatment. These receptors originate from a human donor with chronic lymphocytic leukemia.

The rearrangement links TRBV29-1 to TRBJ2-3; 8 bases fit TRBD1. The ends lost 6 bases at V and 8 bases at J; junction bases unmatched: 16. This CDR3 contains 15 residues. The germline gives CDR1 SQVTM, CDR2 ANQGSEA. As DNA, the CDR3 is TGCAGCGTCCCGGGACAGGAGCTTCATGAAGGTACGCAGTATTTT. Protein product: CSVPGQELHEGTQYF.

The gene calls are TRBV4-1 and TRBJ1-5, with 10 bases that match TRBD1. The germline V gene encodes CDR1 MGHRA and CDR2 YSYEKL. The CDR3 is 17 residues long. V dropped 4 bases and J dropped 1; count of bases not matched to a gene: 7. The CDR3 coding sequence is TGCGCCAGCAGCCCAAGACCGGACAGGGGGAGCAATCAGCCCCAGCATTTT. Protein sequence: CASSPRPDRGSNQPQHF.

The table lists this clone with a count of one. The chain recombines TRBV4-3 with TRBJ1-3; D is perhaps TRBD1 (5 bases). CDR1 LGHNA and CDR2 YSLEER come from the germline V gene. This CDR3 is 18 amino acids long. V was trimmed by 0 bases and J by 0 bases, leaving 15 bases between them. The CDR3 coding sequence is TGCGCCAGCAGCCAAGATCCCGGACACCTCTTCTCTGGAAACACCATATATTTT. It yields the protein CASSQDPGHLFSGNTIYF.

The chain joins TRBV2 to TRBJ2-1, with 7 bases identical to TRBD1. V was pared by 4 bases and J by 5 bases, with 5 bases of the junction left unmatched. Germline assignment: CDR1 SNHLY and CDR2 FYNNEI. The CDR3 consists of 14 residues. The CDR3 region is CASSARTGHNEQFF. The CDR3 DNA sequence: TGTGCCAGCAGTGCAAGGACAGGACACAATGAGCAGTTCTTC.

V and J are TRBV5-1 and TRBJ2-3; a possible D gene is TRBD2 (5 bases). The CDR3 is 16 residues long. Trimming pared 7 bases from V and 3 bases from J, leaving 21 bases between. Germline values: CDR1 SGHRS, CDR2 YFSETQ. The DNA for the CDR3 is TGCGCCAGCGGAGGCGGATCAGGAGTGTTGACAGATACGCAGTATTTT. Protein sequence: CASGGGSGVLTDTQYF. Filled out from reference TRBV5-1 and TRBJ2-3, the complete variable domain reads KAGVTQTPRYLIKTRGQQVTLSCSPISGHRSVSWYQQTPGQGLQFLFEYFSETQRNKGNFPGRFSGRQFSNSRSEMNVSTLELGDSALYLCASGGGSGVLTDTQYFGPGTRLTVL.

The CDR3 DNA reads TGTGCCAGCAGTCCCCAGGACAGGGGCGCGGCCGGCTACACCTTC. Its translation: CASSPQDRGAAGYTF. The chain links TRBV28 to TRBJ1-2; 9 nucleotides match TRBD1. The germline V gene encodes CDR1 MDHEN and CDR2 SYDVKM. The CDR3 consists of 15 residues. V gave up 5 bases and J gave up 8 bases; unmatched junction bases: 12.

The rearrangement joins TRBV7-2 to TRBJ2-3; weak D call: TRBD2 (6 bases). In germline, CDR1 is SGHTA, CDR2 FQGNSA. Trimming took off 0 bases at V and 4 bases at J, with 8 bases between the two ends. There are 14 residues in the CDR3. This CDR3 is CASSLAVAADTQYF. The CDR3 DNA is TGTGCCAGCAGCTTAGCCGTAGCGGCAGATACGCAGTATTTT.

The chain uses TRBV7-8 and TRBJ1-2, with D unresolved. The V end was cut by 4 bases, the J end by 0 bases, with 18 bases between. Germline loops: CDR1 SGHVS, CDR2 FQNEAQ. The length of the CDR3 is 17 residues. This CDR3 reads CASSSLTSLGANYGYTF. In DNA, the CDR3 is TGTGCCAGCAGCTCGTTAACCTCCCTTGGAGCTAACTATGGCTACACCTTC.

The gene calls are TRBV5-1 and TRBJ2-3; 11 nucleotides align to TRBD2. CDR3 length equals 14 residues. Germline CDR1 is SGHRS and CDR2 is YFSETQ. With 4 bases clipped from V and 5 bases from J, the junction kept 3 bases outside the gene matches. The CDR3: CASSLTSGEDTQYF. The DNA for the CDR3 is TGCGCCAGCAGCCTGACTAGCGGGGAAGATACGCAGTATTTT. Full variable domain (missing parts from reference TRBV5-1 and TRBJ2-3): KAGVTQTPRYLIKTRGQQVTLSCSPISGHRSVSWYQQTPGQGLQFLFEYFSETQRNKGNFPGRFSGRQFSNSRSEMNVSTLELGDSALYLCASSLTSGEDTQYFGPGTRLTVL.

J is TRBJ1-3 and V is TRBV6-6; possible D gene TRBD1, 6 bases. The CDR3 is made up of 15 amino acids. The germline gives CDR1 MNHNY, CDR2 SVGAGI (reference sequence). Trimming removed 5 bases at V and 0 bases at J, with 11 bases between. In DNA form, the CDR3 reads TGTGCCAGCAGTCCCGGACAGCGCTCTGGAAACACCATATATTTT. It specifies CASSPGQRSGNTIYF.

This clone came up a few times. In DNA form, the CDR3 reads TGCGCCAGCAGCTTGGCTGGGGGCGCGACCGGGGAGCTGTTTTTT. This gives the protein CASSLAGGATGELFF. The V and J genes are TRBV5-1 and TRBJ2-2, with D perhaps TRBD1 (6 bases). Germline assignment: CDR1 SGHRS and CDR2 YFSETQ. With 0 bases removed from V and 5 bases from J, the gap between germline ends came to 11 bases. The CDR3 has 15 residues.

The V and J genes are TRBV7-2 and TRBJ2-7; D is perhaps TRBD1 or TRBD2 (5 bases each). Germline CDR1 reads SGHTA; CDR2 reads FQGNSA. The germline V and J ends were trimmed by 1 base and 6 bases, with 13 bases remaining between them. The CDR3 sequence is 14 residues long. The CDR3 here is CASSLVRGVGEQYF. The CDR3 DNA follows: TGTGCCAGCAGCTTAGTGAGAGGGGTAGGCGAGCAGTACTTC. Full variable domain (remainder filled in from reference TRBV7-2 and TRBJ2-7): GAGVSQSPSNKVTEKGKDVELRCDPISGHTALYWYRQSLGQGLEFLIYFQGNSAPDKSGLPSDRFSAERTGGSVSTLTIQRTQQEDSAVYLCASSLVRGVGEQYFGPGTRLTVT.

CDR3 sequence: CASSTHRGTYGYTF. Written as DNA, the CDR3 is TGTGCCAGCAGTACTCACAGGGGGACATATGGCTACACCTTC. The V and J genes are TRBV27 and TRBJ1-2; 8 bases align to TRBD1. CDR3 size: 14 residues. V shed 5 bases and J 5 bases; nucleotides not matched to a gene: 7. In germline, CDR1 is MNHEY, CDR2 SMNVEV (reference sequence).

The chain has TRBV6-6 and TRBJ1-5; 11 nucleotides agree with TRBD1. Per the germline V gene, CDR1 is MNHNY and CDR2 is SVGAGI (reference sequence). The CDR3 has 15 amino acids. The trim removed 5 bases at V and 4 bases at J, leaving 4 bases unmatched. The CDR3 DNA is TGTGCCAGCAGTGCGGACAGGGGGCGGAATCAGCCCCAGCATTTT. This sequence encodes CASSADRGRNQPQHF.

The genes are TRBV5-1 and TRBJ1-2; no clear D. Germline CDR1 reads SGHRS; CDR2 reads YFSETQ. The CDR3 has 13 amino acids. The V end was cut by 0 bases, the J end by 8 bases, with 11 bases between. CDR3 residues: CASSLVTDGGYTF. For the CDR3, the DNA is TGCGCCAGCAGCTTGGTTACGGACGGCGGCTACACCTTC.

The genes are TRBV6-6 and TRBJ1-2; maybe TRBD1 (5 bases). The ends were cut back, 2 bases at V and 4 bases at J, with 8 bases in the middle. This CDR3 contains 13 residues. Germline V gene sequence: CDR1 MNHNY, CDR2 SVGAGI (reference sequence). CDR3 residues: CASSYGGGYGYTF. CDR3 bases: TGTGCCAGCAGTTACGGGGGTGGCTATGGCTACACCTTC.

This chain connects TRBV4-1 to TRBJ1-4; TRBD1 is a possible D gene (5 bases). The CDR3 loop spans 17 amino acids. V lost 0 bases, J lost 3 bases, and 14 bases lay in between. The germline V gene has CDR1 MGHRA and CDR2 YSYEKL. CDR3 nucleotides: TGCGCCAGCAGCCAAGATCAAGGGGCCGGGGCTAATGAAAAACTGTTTTTT. As protein: CASSQDQGAGANEKLFF.

The V and J genes are TRBV5-4 and TRBJ1-1, with D unclear. The V and J ends lost 4 bases and 0 bases respectively, with 13 bases between them. Germline V gene lookup returns CDR1 SGHNT and CDR2 YYREEE (reference sequence). There are 15 residues in the CDR3. The chain's CDR3 is CASSPTIVMNTEAFF. CDR3 sequence (DNA): TGTGCCAGCAGCCCTACAATTGTCATGAACACTGAAGCTTTCTTT.

The CDR3 nucleotides read TGTGCCAGCAGCTTAAAGGGAGGGGGCTACAATGAGCAGTTCTTC. It specifies CASSLKGGGYNEQFF. This chain uses TRBV7-3 with TRBJ2-1, with D perhaps matching TRBD2 (7 bases). Trimming shortened V by 1 base and J by 3 bases, and 10 bases separated the two germline ends. Germline values: CDR1 SGHTA, CDR2 FQGTGA. The CDR3 totals 15 residues. Full variable domain (outside the CDR3, taken from reference TRBV7-3 and TRBJ2-1): GAGVSQTPSNKVTEKGKYVELRCDPISGHTALYWYRQSLGQGPEFLIYFQGTGAADDSGLPNDRFFAVRPEGSVSTLKIQRTERGDSAVYLCASSLKGGGYNEQFFGPGTRLTVL.

The V call is TRBV18, the J call TRBJ2-6; D not resolved. Trimming removed 6 bases at V and 0 bases at J, with 9 bases between. CDR1 and CDR2 from the germline V gene are KGHSH and LQKENI. The CDR3 consists of 15 residues. The chain's CDR3 is CASSPSSSGANVLTF. As DNA, the CDR3 is TGTGCCAGCTCCCCGAGTTCCTCTGGGGCCAACGTCCTGACTTTC.

This chain joins TRBV11-2 and TRBJ2-1; unclear D gene. Germline CDR1 is SGHAT and CDR2 is FQNNGV. This CDR3 contains 13 residues. Trimming took off 1 base at V and 10 bases at J, with 11 bases between the two ends. The CDR3 protein is CASSLVHPTEQFF. The CDR3 bases are TGTGCCAGCAGCTTAGTTCATCCCACCGAGCAGTTCTTC.

The chain couples TRBV27 to TRBJ2-7; 14 bases are a match to TRBD2. Germline V gene sequence: CDR1 MNHEY, CDR2 SMNVEV (reference sequence). The ends lost 5 bases at V and 4 bases at J; junction bases unmatched: 4. The CDR3 totals 15 residues. The DNA of the CDR3 is TGTGCCAGCAGTCCCGGACTAGCGGGGGGATACGAGCAGTACTTC. It is translated as CASSPGLAGGYEQYF.

This chain joins TRBV13 and TRBJ2-7; D is possibly TRBD1 (6 bases). The CDR3 loop spans 14 amino acids. Germline V gives CDR1 PRHDT, CDR2 FYEKMQ (reference sequence). The ends were cut back, 4 bases at V and 3 bases at J, with 13 bases in the middle. The CDR3 region has the DNA TGTGCCAGCAGCTCCCTGGGGGCCCACTACGAGCAGTACTTC. Encoded protein: CASSSLGAHYEQYF.

The rearrangement links TRBV9 to TRBJ2-3; D is perhaps TRBD1 (6 bases). V lost 1 base, J lost 2 bases, and 14 bases lay in between. Germline loops: CDR1 SGDLS, CDR2 YYNGEE. The CDR3 runs 16 residues. The CDR3 sequence is CASSVLRQAFTDTQYF. The CDR3 DNA follows: TGTGCCAGCAGCGTATTGAGACAGGCCTTCACAGATACGCAGTATTTT.

The chain has TRBV6-6 and TRBJ2-7; D is ambiguous. Germline CDR1 reads MNHNY; CDR2 reads SVGAGI (reference sequence). The ends were cut back, 8 bases at V and 6 bases at J, with 17 bases in the middle. The CDR3 spans 13 residues. CDR3 coding DNA: TGTGCCAGCGGGCCGAGTCCCCCTCGCGAGCAGTACTTC. Its protein is CASGPSPPREQYF.

The CDR3 region has the DNA TGCAGCGTCAGGGGGGGTACCGGGGAGCTGTTTTTT. Translated: CSVRGGTGELFF. The chain carries TRBV29-1 and TRBJ2-2; D is possibly TRBD1 or TRBD2 (7 bases each). Between the trimmed V and J ends, which lost 6 bases and 5 bases, there was a span of 10 bases. The germline CDR1 and CDR2 sequences are SQVTM and ANQGSEA. The CDR3 spans 12 residues.

This clone was counted only a few times. The rearrangement joins TRBV19 to TRBJ2-7; D is undetermined. Germline lookup yields CDR1 LNHDA and CDR2 SQIVND (reference sequence). The CDR3 contains 13 residues. V lost 1 base, J lost 3 bases, and 7 bases lay in between. The CDR3 DNA sequence: TGTGCCAGTAGTATAGTGGGCAGCTACGAGCAGTACTTC. Amino acid sequence: CASSIVGSYEQYF.

The chain recombines TRBV25-1 with TRBJ2-7; tentative D call: TRBD1 (6 bases). Germline CDR1 MGHDK, CDR2 SYGVNS. The CDR3 has 16 amino acids. The V end lost 7 bases, the J end lost 4 bases, and 23 bases lay between the germline ends. In nucleotides, the CDR3 is TGTGCCAGCACGTCAAAAACAGGGAGTAGAGGGTACGAGCAGTACTTC. This encodes CASTSKTGSRGYEQYF.

The CDR3 DNA sequence: TGTGCCAGCAGTGAAAGGACAGGGGCGACCTACGAGCAGTACTTC. Translating it yields CASSERTGATYEQYF. The chain has TRBV6-1 and TRBJ2-7; 9 positions match TRBD1. The germline V gene has CDR1 MNHNS and CDR2 SASEGT. The CDR3 loop spans 15 amino acids. The ends lost 2 bases at V and 2 bases at J; junction bases unmatched: 4.

The chain uses TRBV29-1 and TRBJ2-7; TRBD2 matches at 7 bases. The germline V gene encodes CDR1 SQVTM and CDR2 ANQGSEA. The trim removed 0 bases at V and 7 bases at J, leaving 0 bases unmatched. This CDR3 region has 11 residues. The CDR3 bases are TGCAGCGTTGAAGATAGCGGGGAGCAGTACTTC. Translating it yields CSVEDSGEQYF.